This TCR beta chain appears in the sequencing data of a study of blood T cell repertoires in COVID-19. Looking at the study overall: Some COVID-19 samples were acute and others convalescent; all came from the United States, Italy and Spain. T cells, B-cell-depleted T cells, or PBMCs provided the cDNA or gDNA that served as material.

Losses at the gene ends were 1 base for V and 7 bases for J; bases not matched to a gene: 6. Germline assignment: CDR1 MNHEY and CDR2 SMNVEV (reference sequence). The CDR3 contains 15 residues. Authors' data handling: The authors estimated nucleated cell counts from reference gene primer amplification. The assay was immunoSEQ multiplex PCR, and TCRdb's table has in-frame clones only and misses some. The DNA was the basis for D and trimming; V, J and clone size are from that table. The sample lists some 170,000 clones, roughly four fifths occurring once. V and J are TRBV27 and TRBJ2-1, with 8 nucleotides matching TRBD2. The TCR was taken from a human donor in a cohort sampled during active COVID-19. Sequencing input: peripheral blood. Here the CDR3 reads CASSLYGRATNEQFF. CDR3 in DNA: TGTGCCAGCAGTTTATACGGGAGGGCGACGAATGAGCAGTTCTTC.